This TCR beta chain came from a study of blood T cell repertoires in COVID-19. Overall study context: The United States, Italy and Spain were the sources of the acute and convalescent COVID-19 samples. The analysed material was cDNA or gDNA that came from T cells, B-cell-depleted T cells, or PBMCs.

In the original workflow: Amplification of reference gene primers provided the estimated nucleated cell counts. Sequencing used immunoSEQ multiplex PCR; TCRdb keeps in-frame clones, though not all of them. V, J and clone size reflect that table, while D and trimming were determined from the DNA. The sample yields about 410,000 clones, just over 85% seen once. The TCR sequence derives from a woman in her 30s with active or convalescent COVID-19. Sequencing used peripheral blood.

Here the CDR3 DNA reads TGCGCCAGCAGCCAAGGACAGGGGGAGGGCTACACCTTC. This gives the protein CASSQGQGEGYTF. The genes are TRBV5-1 and TRBJ1-2; 10 nucleotides match TRBD1. V lost 4 bases to trimming and J lost 8 bases; unmatched junction nucleotides: 5. Germline CDR1 is SGHRS and CDR2 is YFSETQ. The CDR3 runs to 13 residues.